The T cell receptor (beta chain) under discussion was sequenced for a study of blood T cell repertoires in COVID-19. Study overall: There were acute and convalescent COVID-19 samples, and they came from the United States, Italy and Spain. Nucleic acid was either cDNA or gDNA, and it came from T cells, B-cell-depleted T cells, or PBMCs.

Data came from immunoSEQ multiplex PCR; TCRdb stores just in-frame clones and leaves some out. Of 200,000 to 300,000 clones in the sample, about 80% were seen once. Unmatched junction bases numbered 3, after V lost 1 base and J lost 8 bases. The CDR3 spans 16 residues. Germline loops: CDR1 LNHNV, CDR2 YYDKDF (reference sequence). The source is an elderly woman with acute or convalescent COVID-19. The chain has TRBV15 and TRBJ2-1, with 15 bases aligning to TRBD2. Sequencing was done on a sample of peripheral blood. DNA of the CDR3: TGTGCCACCAGCAGAGGGGGACTAGCGGGAGGAGATGAGCAGTTCTTC. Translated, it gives CATSRGGLAGGDEQFF.